The present entry profiles one T cell receptor (beta chain) with its context. No antigen is known for it. Trimming shortened V by 2 bases and J by 0 bases, and 14 bases separated the two germline ends. The CDR3 sequence is 16 residues long. The germline gives CDR1 MNHEY, CDR2 SVGAGI. Sequencing used immunoSEQ multiplex PCR; TCRdb keeps in-frame clones, though not all of them. The table has 45,000 to 65,000 clones, about 86% seen once. The data were taken from a study of lymphopenia after photon versus proton radiotherapy. Study-level findings and limits: Relative stability marked proton patients; photon patients lost diversity and naive cells.

Specimen: peripheral blood, collected from a patient treated with photon-based radiotherapy. This chain connects TRBV6-5 to TRBJ2-7; D might be TRBD2 (5 bases). The receptor was derived from a man aged 50-60 years with gastric cancer. The CDR3 DNA is TGTGCCAGCAGTTACAGGCTAGCTCCAGCCTCCTACGAGCAGTACTTC. Amino acids: CASSYRLAPASYEQYF.